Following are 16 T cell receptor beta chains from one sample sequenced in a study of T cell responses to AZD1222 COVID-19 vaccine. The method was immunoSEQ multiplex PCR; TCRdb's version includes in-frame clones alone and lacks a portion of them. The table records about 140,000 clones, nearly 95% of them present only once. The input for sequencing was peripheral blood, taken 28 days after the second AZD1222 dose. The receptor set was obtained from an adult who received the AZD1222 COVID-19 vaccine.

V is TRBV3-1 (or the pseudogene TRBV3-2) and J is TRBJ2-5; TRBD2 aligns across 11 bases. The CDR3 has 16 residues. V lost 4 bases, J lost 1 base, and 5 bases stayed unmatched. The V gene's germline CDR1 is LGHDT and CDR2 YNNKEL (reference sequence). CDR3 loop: CASSRPGLAVQETQYF. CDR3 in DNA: TGTGCCAGCAGCCGCCCGGGACTAGCGGTCCAAGAGACCCAGTACTTC.

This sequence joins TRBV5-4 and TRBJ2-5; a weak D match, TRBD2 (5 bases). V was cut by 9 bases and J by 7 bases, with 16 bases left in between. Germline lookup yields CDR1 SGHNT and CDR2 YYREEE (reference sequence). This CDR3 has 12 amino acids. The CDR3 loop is CATSAGSGTQYF. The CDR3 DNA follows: TGTGCCACCTCGGCGGGCTCGGGGACCCAGTACTTC.

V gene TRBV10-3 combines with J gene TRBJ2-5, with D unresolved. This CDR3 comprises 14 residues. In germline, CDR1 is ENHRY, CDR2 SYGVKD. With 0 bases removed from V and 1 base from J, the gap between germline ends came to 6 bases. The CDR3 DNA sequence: TGTGCCATCAGTGAGTCTTCAGTCCAAGAGACCCAGTACTTC. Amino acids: CAISESSVQETQYF.

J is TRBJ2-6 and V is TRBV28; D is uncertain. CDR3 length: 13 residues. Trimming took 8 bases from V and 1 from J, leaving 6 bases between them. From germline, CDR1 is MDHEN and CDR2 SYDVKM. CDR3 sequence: CASFESGANVLTF. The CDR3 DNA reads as TGTGCCAGCTTCGAGTCTGGGGCCAACGTCCTGACTTTC.

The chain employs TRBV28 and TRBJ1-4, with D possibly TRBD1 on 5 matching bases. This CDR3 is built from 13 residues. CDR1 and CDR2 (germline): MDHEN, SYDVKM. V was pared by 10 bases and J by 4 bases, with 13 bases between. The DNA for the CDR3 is TGTGCCACCCAACAGGTGTTTAATGAAAAACTGTTTTTT. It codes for CATQQVFNEKLFF.

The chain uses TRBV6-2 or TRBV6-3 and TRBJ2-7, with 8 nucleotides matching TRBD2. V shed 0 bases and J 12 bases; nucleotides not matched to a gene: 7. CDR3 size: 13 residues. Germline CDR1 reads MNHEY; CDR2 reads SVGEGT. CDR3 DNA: TGTGCCAGCAGTTACTCGAATACGGGAGGGGTGTACTTC. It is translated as CASSYSNTGGVYF.

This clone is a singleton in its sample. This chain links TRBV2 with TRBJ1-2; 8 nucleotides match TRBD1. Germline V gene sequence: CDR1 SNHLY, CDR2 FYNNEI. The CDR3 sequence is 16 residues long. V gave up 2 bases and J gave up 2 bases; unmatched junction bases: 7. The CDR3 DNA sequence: TGTGCCAGCAGTGAAACCCGGCAGGGGGCGAACTATGGCTACACCTTC. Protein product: CASSETRQGANYGYTF.

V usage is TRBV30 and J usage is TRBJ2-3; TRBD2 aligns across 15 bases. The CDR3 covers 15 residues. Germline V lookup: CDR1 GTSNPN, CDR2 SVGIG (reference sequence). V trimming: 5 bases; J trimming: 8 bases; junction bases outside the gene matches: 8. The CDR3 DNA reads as TGTGCCTGGGATGGACTAGCGGGAGGGCCCCGTACGCAGTATTTT. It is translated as CAWDGLAGGPRTQYF.

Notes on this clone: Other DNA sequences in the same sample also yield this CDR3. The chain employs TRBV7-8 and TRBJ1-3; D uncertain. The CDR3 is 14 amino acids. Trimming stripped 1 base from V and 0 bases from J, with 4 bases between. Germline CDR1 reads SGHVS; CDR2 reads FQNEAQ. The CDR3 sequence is CASSLGRSGNTIYF. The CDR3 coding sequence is TGTGCCAGCAGCTTAGGTCGCTCTGGAAACACCATATATTTT.

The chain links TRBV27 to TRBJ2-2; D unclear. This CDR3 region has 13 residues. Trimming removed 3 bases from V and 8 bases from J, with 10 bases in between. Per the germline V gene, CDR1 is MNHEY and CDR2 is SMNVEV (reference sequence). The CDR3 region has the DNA TGTGCCAGCAGTTTCCCGCAACGAGGGGAGCTGTTTTTT. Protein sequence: CASSFPQRGELFF.

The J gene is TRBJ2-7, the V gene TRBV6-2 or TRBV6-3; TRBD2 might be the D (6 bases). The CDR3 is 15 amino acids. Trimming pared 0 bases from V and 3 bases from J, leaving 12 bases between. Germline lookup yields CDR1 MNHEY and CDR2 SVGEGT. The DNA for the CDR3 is TGTGCCAGCAGTTACTCTTCGCGGGACCTCTACGAGCAGTACTTC. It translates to CASSYSSRDLYEQYF.

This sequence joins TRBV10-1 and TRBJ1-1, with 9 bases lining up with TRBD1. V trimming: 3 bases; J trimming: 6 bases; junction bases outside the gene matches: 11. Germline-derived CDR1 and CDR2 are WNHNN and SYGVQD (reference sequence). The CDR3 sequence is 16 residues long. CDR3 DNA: TGCGCCAGCAGTGATCGAAGACAGGGGGGTTCGGCTGAAGCTTTCTTT. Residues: CASSDRRQGGSAEAFF.

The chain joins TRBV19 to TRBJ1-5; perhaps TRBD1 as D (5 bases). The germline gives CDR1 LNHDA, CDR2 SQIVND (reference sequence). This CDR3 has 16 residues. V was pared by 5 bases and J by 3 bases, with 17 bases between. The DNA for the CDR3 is TGTGCCAGTAGTCCTCCTGGGGGGGATGACAATCAGCCCCAGCATTTT. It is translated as CASSPPGGDDNQPQHF.

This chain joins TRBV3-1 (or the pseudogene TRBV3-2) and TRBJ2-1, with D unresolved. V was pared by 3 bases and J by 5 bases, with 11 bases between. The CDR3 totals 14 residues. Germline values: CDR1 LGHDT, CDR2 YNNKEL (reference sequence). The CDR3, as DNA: TGTGCCAGCAGCCATCTAGGTGGAGACAATGAGCAGTTCTTC. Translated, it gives CASSHLGGDNEQFF.

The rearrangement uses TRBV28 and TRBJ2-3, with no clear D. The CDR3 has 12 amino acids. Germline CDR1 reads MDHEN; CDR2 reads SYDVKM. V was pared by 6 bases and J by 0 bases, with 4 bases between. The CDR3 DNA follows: TGTGCCAGCAGCCTTAGCACAGATACGCAGTATTTT. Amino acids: CASSLSTDTQYF.

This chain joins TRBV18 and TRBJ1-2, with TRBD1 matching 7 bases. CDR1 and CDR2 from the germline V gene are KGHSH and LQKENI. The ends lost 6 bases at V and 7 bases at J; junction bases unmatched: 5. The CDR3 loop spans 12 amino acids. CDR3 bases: TGTGCCAGCTCCCTCGACAGGGCTGGCTACACCTTC. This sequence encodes CASSLDRAGYTF.